This TCR beta chain was recorded in a study of cytomegalovirus exposure and HLA in healthy donors. Study-wide results and caveats: Later analysis reportedly placed an Asian-associated ancestry cluster below the approximately 680-donor mean in N-insertions. The investigators catalogued 150 to 200 TCR beta chains as cytomegalovirus-associated. Later work associated 16,951 TCR beta sequences with HLA alleles at 0.05 false discovery rate.

PCR was performed using 60 Vbeta and 13 Jbeta primers. Assay used: immunoSEQ multiplex PCR; TCRdb lists only in-frame clones, some missing. The sample shows 180,000 or so clones, 75% to 90% of them seen only once. This CDR3 is 13 amino acids long. V was pared by 5 bases and J by 8 bases, with 8 bases of the junction left unmatched. Germline CDR1 reads SEHNR; CDR2 reads FQNEAQ (reference sequence). Regarding this clone: Its antigen is not identified.

Material: PBMCs. The TCR originated in a man aged 18 to 30 in good health and CMV-seropositive. The chain is built from TRBV7-9 and TRBJ1-2, with TRBD1 identical over 7 bases. The CDR3 loop reads CASSQRTGGGYTF. The CDR3 nucleotides are TGTGCCAGCAGCCAAAGGACAGGTGGGGGCTACACCTTC.